The 19 T cell receptor beta chains listed next were all sequenced from one sample in a study of T cells in tumors after PD-1 blockade. Measured with immunoSEQ multiplex PCR; TCRdb has only the in-frame clones, and not every one. Of 54,000 or so clones listed, 80% were seen once; the top ten hold roughly an eighth. The sequencing here drew on PBMCs, taken before anti-PD-1 treatment. These receptors all stem from a human donor with basal cell carcinoma.

This clone was counted a single time. At one end the junction does not follow the germline gene, possibly because of a read error. The chain combines TRBV6-1 with TRBJ2-1; 11 bases are shared with TRBD1. The germline V gene encodes CDR1 MNHNS and CDR2 SASEGT. This CDR3 region has 15 residues. The CDR3: CASGERWDRGNEQFF. CDR3 sequence (DNA): TGTGCCAGCGGTGAAAGGTGGGACAGGGGGAATGAGCAGTTCTTC.

This chain links TRBV4-1 with TRBJ2-6, with D tentatively TRBD1 (6 bases). V lost 5 bases and J 1 base, leaving 9 bases between the germline ends. The germline CDR1 and CDR2 sequences are MGHRA and YSYEKL. The length of the CDR3 is 15 residues. In DNA, the CDR3 is TGCGCCAGCAGCACCCAGGGGTCTGGGGCCAACGTCCTGACTTTC. Its translation: CASSTQGSGANVLTF.

The V call is TRBV23-1, the J call TRBJ1-4; D perhaps matches TRBD1 (5 bases). TRBV23-1 is given ORF status, its function remaining uncertain. The CDR3 runs 15 residues. Trimming cost V 4 bases and J 5 bases, with 14 bases left between them. CDR3: CASSRPGLMNEKLFF. For the CDR3, the DNA is TGCGCCAGCAGTCGACCGGGACTGATGAATGAAAAACTGTTTTTT.

The CDR3 nucleotides are TGTGCCAGCAGCTTAGGGCTTTACAGGGGGCGAGAGGGCACTGAAGCTTTCTTT. Protein product: CASSLGLYRGREGTEAFF. V usage is TRBV11-2 and J usage is TRBJ1-1; 9 bases are shared with TRBD1. The J segment lost 4 bases and the V segment lost 1 base, leaving 13 bases of the junction unmatched. The germline gives CDR1 SGHAT, CDR2 FQNNGV. The CDR3 is made up of 18 amino acids.

CDR3: CASRDRGSGVGELFF. Here the CDR3 DNA reads TGTGCCAGCAGGGATCGTGGTAGCGGGGTCGGGGAGCTGTTTTTT. This rearrangement joins TRBV3-1 (or the pseudogene TRBV3-2) to TRBJ2-2; 8 bases line up with TRBD2. V gave up 6 bases and J gave up 7 bases; unmatched junction bases: 10. The germline CDR1 and CDR2 sequences are LGHDT and YNNKEL (reference sequence). The CDR3 contains 15 residues.

This clone was found a few times. The chain is built from TRBV6-1 and TRBJ1-2; 9 bases map to TRBD1. J gave up 4 bases and V 2 bases, and 8 bases lay outside the gene matches. Germline V CDR1 and CDR2: MNHNS, SASEGT. The CDR3 length is 16 residues. The CDR3 nucleotides are TGTGCCAGCAGTGAACGACAGGGGGACTCTCGCTATGGCTACACCTTC. This translates into CASSERQGDSRYGYTF.

The CDR3 DNA follows: TGTGCCAGCAGCTTAAACCCGGGGCAGGGGGCGAAAAATGAGCAGTTCTTC. Encoded protein: CASSLNPGQGAKNEQFF. V is TRBV7-3 and J is TRBJ2-1, with 8 bases aligning to TRBD1. Germline CDR1 and CDR2: SGHTA and FQGTGA. The CDR3 is made up of 17 amino acids. V dropped 1 base and J dropped 7; count of bases not matched to a gene: 12. The full variable domain, in which reference TRBV7-3 and TRBJ2-1 provide the parts outside the CDR3, is GAGVSQTPSNKVTEKGKYVELRCDPISGHTALYWYRQSLGQGPEFLIYFQGTGAADDSGLPNDRFFAVRPEGSVSTLKIQRTERGDSAVYLCASSLNPGQGAKNEQFFGPGTRLTVL.

The chain links TRBV5-6 to TRBJ1-2, with 11 bases aligning to TRBD1. Germline CDR1 SGHDT, CDR2 YYEEEE. V dropped 3 bases and J dropped 7; count of bases not matched to a gene: 8. There are 15 residues in the CDR3. The DNA of the CDR3 is TGTGCCAGCAGCTGGGGGACAGGGGGGATCGGTGGCTACACCTTC. This translates into CASSWGTGGIGGYTF.

The chain has TRBV7-2 and TRBJ1-1, with a possible D match to TRBD1 (6 bases). The CDR3 covers 14 residues. Germline-derived CDR1 and CDR2 are SGHTA and FQGNSA. Trimming removed 3 bases at V and 4 bases at J, with 12 bases between. The CDR3 reads CASSFQGSGTEAFF. In nucleotides, the CDR3 is TGTGCCAGCAGCTTTCAGGGGTCCGGCACTGAAGCTTTCTTT.

The chain joins TRBV3-1 (or the pseudogene TRBV3-2) to TRBJ1-6, with D unclear. The germline CDR1 and CDR2 sequences are LGHDT and YNNKEL (reference sequence). CDR3 size: 15 residues. V lost 11 bases and J lost 0, with 14 bases in between. The CDR3 nucleotides read TGTGCCGGCAACCCGGGCAACTCCTATAATTCACCCCTCCACTTT. This translates into CAGNPGNSYNSPLHF.

V gene TRBV7-6 combines with J gene TRBJ2-1; D not certain. This CDR3 is built from 15 residues. Trimming stripped 5 bases from V and 3 bases from J, with 14 bases between. The germline gives CDR1 SGHVS, CDR2 FNYEAQ. The CDR3 nucleotides are TGTGCCAGCAGCCTCGAAGATCGGAACTACAATGAGCAGTTCTTC. This translates into CASSLEDRNYNEQFF.

J is TRBJ1-1 and V is TRBV19, with 7 bases aligning to TRBD1. Trimming cost V 4 bases and J 1 base; bases outside gene matches: 9. This CDR3 has 16 residues. Per germline, CDR1 LNHDA and CDR2 SQIVND (reference sequence). CDR3 sequence: CASSTRPGQRNTEAFF. The DNA of the CDR3 is TGTGCCAGTAGTACGCGACCGGGACAGAGGAACACTGAAGCTTTCTTT.

The rearrangement links TRBV7-9 to TRBJ2-1; TRBD1 matches at 10 bases. With 5 bases clipped from V and 4 bases from J, the junction kept 11 bases outside the gene matches. In germline, CDR1 is SEHNR, CDR2 FQNEAQ (reference sequence). The CDR3 consists of 17 residues. In DNA form, the CDR3 reads TGTGCCAGCAGCACCCACCTGACAGGGGGCTTTTACAATGAGCAGTTCTTC. This codes for CASSTHLTGGFYNEQFF.

The chain carries TRBV7-6 and TRBJ2-5; 7 nucleotides align to TRBD2. Trimming cost V 1 base and J 4 bases; bases outside gene matches: 6. The germline V gene has CDR1 SGHVS and CDR2 FNYEAQ. The CDR3 has 15 residues. This CDR3 is CASSLGGGEGETQYF. CDR3 nucleotide sequence: TGTGCCAGCAGCTTAGGGGGTGGGGAGGGAGAGACCCAGTACTTC.

This clone was recorded a few times. V and J are TRBV2 and TRBJ1-1; D is uncertain. Germline CDR1 is SNHLY and CDR2 is FYNNEI. This CDR3 has 14 amino acids. Trimming pared 4 bases from V and 0 bases from J, leaving 9 bases between. This CDR3 reads CASSAQSMNTEAFF. CDR3 in DNA: TGTGCCAGCAGTGCCCAGAGTATGAACACTGAAGCTTTCTTT.

This rearrangement joins TRBV15 to TRBJ1-1; no clear D gene. Germline V gene lookup returns CDR1 LNHNV and CDR2 YYDKDF (reference sequence). The CDR3 loop spans 14 amino acids. Between the trimmed V and J ends, which lost 0 bases and 4 bases, there was a span of 9 bases. CDR3: CATSRDRGSTEAFF. In nucleotides, the CDR3 is TGTGCCACCAGCAGAGATCGAGGTTCCACTGAAGCTTTCTTT.

The J gene is TRBJ1-2, the V gene TRBV30; D is undetermined. This CDR3 is built from 13 residues. CDR1 is GTSNPN, CDR2 SVGIG, per germline (reference sequence). V was cut by 1 base and J by 0 bases, with 6 bases left in between. CDR3 residues: CAWSESANYGYTF. The DNA for the CDR3 is TGTGCCTGGAGTGAGTCAGCTAACTATGGCTACACCTTC. Full variable domain (remainder filled in from reference TRBV30 and TRBJ1-2): SQTIHQWPATLVQPVGSPLSLECTVEGTSNPNLYWYRQAAGRGLQLLFYSVGIGQISSEVPQNLSASRPQDRQFILSSKKLLLSDSGFYLCAWSESANYGYTFGSGTRLTVV.

The V call is TRBV5-5, the J call TRBJ1-3; D is ambiguous. The CDR3 spans 16 residues. Germline V gene data show CDR1 as SGHKS and CDR2 as YYEKEE (reference sequence). Between the trimmed V and J ends, which lost 1 base and 0 bases, there was a span of 11 bases. CDR3: CASSLLGGDSGNTIYF. The CDR3 DNA follows: TGTGCCAGCAGCTTGTTAGGCGGAGACTCTGGAAACACCATATATTTT.

The genes are TRBV5-1 and TRBJ2-3, with TRBD2 matching over 8 bases. Germline lookup yields CDR1 SGHRS and CDR2 YFSETQ. The CDR3 is made up of 17 amino acids. The junction had 11 bases not matched to a gene; V was cut back by 2 bases and J by 3 bases. The CDR3 sequence is CASSLSPAGGLTDTQYF. CDR3 coding DNA: TGCGCCAGCAGCTTAAGCCCGGCGGGGGGCCTGACAGATACGCAGTATTTT.